These 30 T cell receptor beta chains were all obtained from the same sample, sequenced in a study of shared clonotypes between healthy human individuals. Sequencing was performed with immunoSEQ multiplex PCR; in TCRdb, only in-frame clones are kept and a portion is missing. The repertoire holds 2 million to 2.5 million clones, 85% to 95% seen once, with 0.13% in the top ten. The specimen was naive CD4+ T cells sorted from blood. Subset described: CD45RA+ positively selected. The source of these receptors is a man between 18 and 29 years old in good health.

This sequence joins TRBV7-2 and TRBJ2-4, with TRBD2 matching 8 bases. In germline, CDR1 is SGHTA, CDR2 FQGNSA. CDR3 size: 17 residues. After removal of 2 bases from V and 0 bases from J, the junction contained 6 bases not matched to a gene. CDR3 amino acids: CASSLLWLAGAKNIQYF. The CDR3 DNA is TGTGCCAGCAGCTTACTATGGCTAGCGGGAGCCAAAAACATTCAGTACTTC.

The V call is TRBV2, the J call TRBJ2-7; the match to TRBD2 covers 7 bases. The germline V gene encodes CDR1 SNHLY and CDR2 FYNNEI. The CDR3 contains 18 residues. Trimming took 10 bases from V and 4 from J; bases not matched to a gene: 25. DNA for the CDR3: TGTGCCATACCAAGGCGAAATTCTGCGGGAGTCAACACTTACGAGCAGTACTTC. This sequence encodes CAIPRRNSAGVNTYEQYF.

V is TRBV27 and J is TRBJ1-5; TRBD1 aligns across 7 bases. V shed 5 bases and J 9 bases; nucleotides not matched to a gene: 10. The CDR3 covers 14 residues. Germline CDR1 MNHEY, CDR2 SMNVEV (reference sequence). CDR3 residues: CASSLRQGNSPQHF. The CDR3 DNA follows: TGTGCCAGCAGTCTAAGACAGGGTAACTCGCCCCAGCATTTT.

The CDR3 region is CASSLGATSMNTEAFF. CDR3 DNA: TGTGCCAGCAGCTTAGGGGCAACAAGTATGAACACTGAAGCTTTCTTT. The rearrangement joins TRBV7-9 to TRBJ1-1; no reliable D call. Germline-derived CDR1 and CDR2 are SEHNR and FQNEAQ (reference sequence). Deletions cut 1 base from V and 0 bases from J, with 12 bases between. The CDR3 runs to 16 residues.

This chain links TRBV30 with TRBJ2-7; the D gene is possibly TRBD1 (6 bases). The CDR3 covers 11 residues. The V end was cut by 3 bases, the J end by 5 bases, with 8 bases between. Germline V gives CDR1 GTSNPN, CDR2 SVGIG (reference sequence). CDR3 DNA sequence: TGTGCCTGGAGAGAGGGGGACGAGCAGTACTTC. This codes for CAWREGDEQYF. The full variable domain, its missing parts supplied by reference TRBV30 and TRBJ2-7, is SQTIHQWPATLVQPVGSPLSLECTVEGTSNPNLYWYRQAAGRGLQLLFYSVGIGQISSEVPQNLSASRPQDRQFILSSKKLLLSDSGFYLCAWREGDEQYFGPGTRLTVT.

This clone turned up a few times. The rearrangement links TRBV6-1 to TRBJ1-6; D not resolved. Trimming pared 3 bases from V and 7 bases from J, leaving 10 bases between. Looked up from germline, CDR1 is MNHNS and CDR2 is SASEGT. This CDR3 is 14 amino acids long. CDR3 sequence: CASSEGSFNSPLHF. The CDR3 DNA sequence: TGTGCCAGCAGTGAGGGCAGTTTCAATTCACCCCTCCACTTT.

V gene TRBV14 combines with J gene TRBJ2-7; TRBD1 matches at 11 bases. Per the germline V gene, CDR1 is SGHDN and CDR2 is FVKESK. The V segment lost 3 bases and the J segment 5 bases; nucleotides outside the gene matches: 6. The CDR3 spans 15 residues. DNA for the CDR3: TGTGCCAGCAGCCAGCCCGGGACAGGGGGTAACGAGCAGTACTTC. Amino acids: CASSQPGTGGNEQYF.

In the case of this clone: This same CDR3 is encoded by further DNA sequences in the sample. V is TRBV7-2 and J is TRBJ2-7; the D gene is possibly TRBD1 (6 bases). This CDR3 comprises 14 residues. The V gene lost 3 bases and the J gene lost 0 bases, with 9 bases spanning the gap. The germline CDR1 and CDR2 sequences are SGHTA and FQGNSA. This CDR3 is CASSFAGVSYEQYF. The CDR3 DNA sequence: TGTGCCAGCAGCTTTGCAGGGGTCTCCTACGAGCAGTACTTC.

As to this clone: Other DNA sequences in the sample encode the same CDR3. The chain employs TRBV5-1 and TRBJ2-5; TRBD1 aligns across 8 bases. Germline assignment: CDR1 SGHRS and CDR2 YFSETQ. The CDR3 length is 14 residues. With 0 bases clipped from V and 4 bases from J, the junction kept 2 bases outside the gene matches. The CDR3 region is CASSLAGQGETQYF. DNA of the CDR3: TGCGCCAGCAGCTTGGCCGGACAGGGAGAGACCCAGTACTTC.

Turning to this clone: The sample carries other DNA sequences with the same CDR3. The chain combines TRBV29-1 with TRBJ1-1; tentatively, D is TRBD1 (5 bases). The CDR3 is 12 amino acids. Trimming shortened V by 6 bases and J by 1 base, and 9 bases separated the two germline ends. Germline CDR1 SQVTM, CDR2 ANQGSEA. The CDR3 region has the DNA TGCAGCGTCGTTAGGGGGAACACTGAAGCTTTCTTT. Translation: CSVVRGNTEAFF.

This clone was counted ten times or more. This chain joins TRBV4-2 and TRBJ1-3, with D tentatively TRBD1 (5 bases). V lost 2 bases to trimming and J lost 4 bases, with 15 bases between them. This CDR3 contains 16 residues. In germline, CDR1 is LGHNA, CDR2 YNFKEQ. CDR3 region: CASSQKTNGDGNTIYF. The CDR3, as DNA: TGTGCCAGCAGCCAAAAGACCAACGGGGACGGAAACACCATATATTTT.

The chain has TRBV18 and TRBJ2-5; D is ambiguous. The CDR3 runs 14 residues. Germline-derived CDR1 and CDR2 are KGHSH and LQKENI. Trimming shortened V by 3 bases and J by 1 base, and 9 bases separated the two germline ends. DNA of the CDR3: TGTGCCAGCTCACCCTGGCAGACCCAAGAGACCCAGTACTTC. It is translated as CASSPWQTQETQYF.

The V gene is TRBV9, the J gene TRBJ2-7, with a weak D call TRBD2 (6 bases). Between the trimmed V and J ends, which lost 3 bases and 4 bases, there was a span of 14 bases. The germline CDR1 and CDR2 sequences are SGDLS and YYNGEE. The CDR3 loop spans 14 amino acids. For the CDR3, the DNA is TGTGCCAGCAGCGGAGGGACTTCGGGGTACGAGCAGTACTTC. It encodes CASSGGTSGYEQYF.

The V and J genes are TRBV18 and TRBJ1-1; TRBD1 matches at 8 bases. The length of the CDR3 is 16 residues. CDR1 is KGHSH, CDR2 LQKENI, per germline. V dropped 0 bases and J dropped 3; count of bases not matched to a gene: 6. The CDR3 DNA reads as TGTGCCAGCTCACCACCGTTCAGGGGGCGAGACACTGAAGCTTTCTTT. This encodes CASSPPFRGRDTEAFF.

The chain joins TRBV5-1 to TRBJ2-2; 8 nucleotides match TRBD1. CDR1 SGHRS and CDR2 YFSETQ come from the germline V gene. The junction had 2 bases not matched to a gene; V was cut back by 0 bases and J by 1 base. This CDR3 has 16 amino acids. CDR3 region: CASSLDRGMNTGELFF. In DNA form, the CDR3 reads TGCGCCAGCAGCTTGGACAGGGGGATGAACACCGGGGAGCTGTTTTTT.

The genes are TRBV5-6 and TRBJ2-1, with D unresolved. Germline V gives CDR1 SGHDT, CDR2 YYEEEE. V lost 1 base, J lost 0 bases, and 8 bases lay in between. The CDR3 covers 15 residues. Here the CDR3 DNA reads TGTGCCAGCAGCTTGTATCAGAGCTCCTACAATGAGCAGTTCTTC. Translating it yields CASSLYQSSYNEQFF. Based on the CDR3 plus reference TRBV5-6 and TRBJ2-1, the full variable domain is DAGVTQSPTHLIKTRGQQVTLRCSPKSGHDTVSWYQQALGQGPQFIFQYYEEEERQRGNFPDRFSGHQFPNYSSELNVNALLLGDSALYLCASSLYQSSYNEQFFGPGTRLTVL.

CDR3 loop: CASGTSSRRQYF. DNA of the CDR3: TGTGCCAGCGGGACTAGTTCCCGCCGGCAGTACTTC. V is TRBV28 and J is TRBJ2-7; TRBD2 matches 8 bases. This CDR3 is built from 12 residues. Per germline, CDR1 MDHEN and CDR2 SYDVKM. J gave up 9 bases and V 8 bases, and 9 bases lay outside the gene matches.

V is TRBV5-5 and J is TRBJ1-6; tentative D call: TRBD1 (6 bases). Per germline, CDR1 SGHKS and CDR2 YYEKEE (reference sequence). With 1 base removed from V and 3 bases from J, the gap between germline ends came to 17 bases. This CDR3 contains 18 residues. The CDR3 nucleotides read TGTGCCAGCAGCTTGAGTCGACAGGAGCTTCTCTATAATTCACCCCTCCACTTT. The encoded protein is CASSLSRQELLYNSPLHF.

V and J are TRBV11-2 and TRBJ2-7, with D hard to call. V lost 4 bases and J 1 base, leaving 5 bases between the germline ends. The CDR3 consists of 12 residues. Germline-derived CDR1 and CDR2 are SGHAT and FQNNGV. In DNA form, the CDR3 reads TGTGCCAGCAGCTGGCGGTCCTACGAGCAGTACTTC. Translated: CASSWRSYEQYF. The entire variable domain, with the rest obtained from reference TRBV11-2 and TRBJ2-7, is as follows: EAGVAQSPRYKIIEKRQSVAFWCNPISGHATLYWYQQILGQGPKLLIQFQNNGVVDDSQLPKDRFSAERLKGVDSTLKIQPAKLEDSAVYLCASSWRSYEQYFGPGTRLTVT.

The CDR3 nucleotides read TGCGCCAGCATCCACTCGGGGCAGGAAGTCAAAAGAACTAATGAAAAACTGTTTTTT. Its translation is CASIHSGQEVKRTNEKLFF. This rearrangement joins TRBV5-1 to TRBJ1-4, with D perhaps TRBD1 (5 bases). This CDR3 contains 19 residues. Per germline, CDR1 SGHRS and CDR2 YFSETQ. V was trimmed by 6 bases and J by 1 base, leaving 25 bases between them.

The V and J genes are TRBV6-1 and TRBJ1-3; unclear D gene. V was trimmed by 4 bases and J by 0 bases, leaving 7 bases between them. This CDR3 is 14 amino acids long. Per the germline V gene, CDR1 is MNHNS and CDR2 is SASEGT. The chain's CDR3 is CASSGMNSGNTIYF. The CDR3 DNA sequence: TGTGCCAGCAGTGGGATGAACTCTGGAAACACCATATATTTT.

The chain carries TRBV4-1 and TRBJ1-4; TRBD1 matches at 7 bases. Unmatched junction bases numbered 10, after V lost 3 bases and J lost 6 bases. Looked up from germline, CDR1 is MGHRA and CDR2 is YSYEKL. The length of the CDR3 is 16 residues. The DNA of the CDR3 is TGCGCCAGCAGCCAGTACGACAGGGTAGGTGATGAAAAACTGTTTTTT. Translated: CASSQYDRVGDEKLFF.

CDR3: CASSSLTDTQYF. The CDR3 DNA reads TGTGCCAGCAGCTCACTCACAGATACGCAGTATTTT. The chain links TRBV13 to TRBJ2-3, with D unclear. V lost 4 bases, J lost 2 bases, and 4 bases lay in between. The CDR3 length is 12 residues. The germline gives CDR1 PRHDT, CDR2 FYEKMQ (reference sequence).

This clone was seen only once. This sequence joins TRBV11-2 and TRBJ2-3; D remains unclear. Germline V gives CDR1 SGHAT, CDR2 FQNNGV. This CDR3 contains 15 residues. The germline V and J ends were trimmed by 0 bases and 2 bases, with 9 bases remaining between them. The CDR3 nucleotides are TGTGCCAGCAGCTTAGACAGGTCAACCACAGATACGCAGTATTTT. This translates into CASSLDRSTTDTQYF.

The CDR3 spells CASSQIGVNTQYF. The CDR3 DNA reads TGTGCCAGCAGCCAAATCGGGGTGAATACGCAGTATTTT. The chain carries TRBV9 and TRBJ2-3; a weak D match, TRBD2 (5 bases). Germline V CDR1 and CDR2: SGDLS, YYNGEE. The CDR3 covers 13 residues. Deletions cut 4 bases from V and 7 bases from J, with 13 bases between. Using reference TRBV9 and TRBJ2-3 for the parts outside the CDR3, the full variable domain is DSGVTQTPKHLITATGQRVTLRCSPRSGDLSVYWYQQSLDQGLQFLIQYYNGEERAKGNILERFSAQQFPDLHSELNLSSLELGDSALYFCASSQIGVNTQYFGPGTRLTVL.

V gene TRBV18 combines with J gene TRBJ2-2; D gene ambiguous. The germline V and J ends were trimmed by 3 bases and 5 bases, with 7 bases remaining between them. Germline CDR1 is KGHSH and CDR2 is LQKENI. The CDR3 is 13 residues long. The CDR3 sequence: CASSPEVTGELFF. Written as DNA, the CDR3 is TGTGCCAGCTCACCTGAAGTGACCGGGGAGCTGTTTTTT.

CDR3 nucleotides: TGTGCCAGCAGCCCCGATTTCGGCACCTCTGGAAACACCATATATTTT. Its protein is CASSPDFGTSGNTIYF. The rearrangement uses TRBV7-5 and TRBJ1-3. TRBV7-5 is a pseudogene segment. This CDR3 comprises 16 residues.

The chain recombines TRBV7-3 with TRBJ2-7, with a weak D call TRBD1 (5 bases). CDR1 is SGHTA and CDR2 is FQGTGA in the germline V gene. The CDR3 runs 15 residues. V was shortened by 5 bases and J by 0 bases, with 14 bases between the two germline ends. CDR3 sequence (DNA): TGTGCCAGCAGCCCCCAGGGTGCCACCTCCTACGAGCAGTACTTC. Translated: CASSPQGATSYEQYF.

The J gene is TRBJ2-7, the V gene TRBV6-5; D remains unclear. This CDR3 has 14 amino acids. V lost 3 bases to trimming and J lost 1 base, with 10 bases between them. Germline assignment: CDR1 MNHEY and CDR2 SVGAGI. CDR3 residues: CASSYGSRSYEQYF. The CDR3 nucleotides read TGTGCCAGCAGTTATGGCAGCAGGTCCTACGAGCAGTACTTC.

About this clone: The sample contains more than one DNA sequence encoding this CDR3. J is TRBJ2-2 and V is TRBV6-5; no reliable D call. V was trimmed by 7 bases and J by 0 bases, leaving 0 bases between them. The V gene's germline CDR1 is MNHEY and CDR2 SVGAGI. The CDR3 contains 11 residues. The CDR3 sequence: CASTNTGELFF. In DNA form, the CDR3 reads TGTGCCAGCACGAACACCGGGGAGCTGTTTTTT.